This passage covers 9 T cell receptor beta chains from one sample sequenced in a study of cytomegalovirus exposure and HLA in healthy donors. The PCR contained 60 Vbeta and 13 Jbeta primers. Method: immunoSEQ multiplex PCR; TCRdb's copy keeps in-frame clones and lacks some. The table records roughly 120,000 clones, 74% of them present only once. Input material: PBMCs. These receptors were taken from a woman aged 50 to 60 in good health and CMV-seropositive.

The rearrangement links TRBV30 to TRBJ1-2; TRBD1 might be the D (6 bases). Trimming took 1 base from V and 7 from J, leaving 19 bases between them. Per the germline V gene, CDR1 is GTSNPN and CDR2 is SVGIG (reference sequence). CDR3 length: 15 amino acids. The CDR3 DNA reads TGTGCCTGGAGTGCCAAAGGGGGTCTGTCAGGTGGCTACACCTTC. Translating gives CAWSAKGGLSGGYTF.

This clone was seen more than once but under ten times. The chain couples TRBV9 to TRBJ2-7; D is uncertain. This CDR3 has 12 residues. Looked up from germline, CDR1 is SGDLS and CDR2 is YYNGEE. V lost 3 bases, J lost 7 bases, and 11 bases lay in between. In DNA, the CDR3 is TGTGCCAGCAGCGGTACCAGAGGTGAGCAGTACTTC. Protein product: CASSGTRGEQYF.

The chain employs TRBV12-5 and TRBJ1-5; TRBD1 matches 8 bases. This CDR3 region has 18 residues. Germline V gives CDR1 LGHNT, CDR2 FRNRAP. The V and J ends lost 7 bases and 0 bases, in that order; junction bases with no gene match: 14. This CDR3 is CASAPPGTGPYSNQPQHF. The CDR3 DNA follows: TGTGCTAGTGCCCCCCCCGGGACAGGCCCTTATAGCAATCAGCCCCAGCATTTT.

The chain links TRBV7-2 to TRBJ2-3, with 7 bases identical to TRBD2. The CDR3 is 17 amino acids. Unmatched junction bases numbered 11, after V lost 5 bases and J lost 0 bases. CDR1 is SGHTA, CDR2 FQGNSA, per germline. CDR3 protein: CASSVPQTAGSTDTQYF. The CDR3 region has the DNA TGTGCCAGCAGCGTGCCCCAGACAGCGGGGAGCACAGATACGCAGTATTTT.

The V and J genes are TRBV4-1 and TRBJ2-7; 11 positions agree with TRBD1. The CDR3 is made up of 16 amino acids. Germline assignment: CDR1 MGHRA and CDR2 YSYEKL. V lost 0 bases to trimming and J lost 6 bases; unmatched junction nucleotides: 7. The CDR3 reads CASSQDYRDRGIEQYF. CDR3 nucleotides: TGCGCCAGCAGCCAAGATTACCGGGACAGGGGGATCGAGCAGTACTTC.

This sequence joins TRBV14 and TRBJ1-2; possibly TRBD1 for D (6 bases). Germline V gene lookup returns CDR1 SGHDN and CDR2 FVKESK. The CDR3 extends over 15 amino acids. With 1 base removed from V and 4 bases from J, the gap between germline ends came to 13 bases. CDR3 sequence: CASSQAREGVYGYTF. CDR3 nucleotides: TGTGCCAGCAGCCAAGCCAGGGAGGGGGTCTATGGCTACACCTTC.

In nucleotides, the CDR3 is TGTGCCAGCAGCGGAAGCAGGGGGATTTCACCCCTCCACTTT. It specifies CASSGSRGISPLHF. V is TRBV9 and J is TRBJ1-6; 7 nucleotides match TRBD1. Germline CDR1 and CDR2: SGDLS and YYNGEE. V was clipped by 3 bases and J by 9 bases; unmatched bases: 6. The CDR3 is 14 residues long.

This clone has a handful of counts. J is TRBJ1-5 and V is TRBV6-6, with no clear D. The germline CDR1 and CDR2 sequences are MNHNY and SVGAGI (reference sequence). V lost 6 bases and J lost 0, with 12 bases in between. The CDR3 covers 15 residues. CDR3 nucleotides: TGTGCCAGCAGCCCGACTGTTGTTAGCAATCAGCCCCAGCATTTT. Protein sequence: CASSPTVVSNQPQHF.

The chain combines TRBV9 with TRBJ2-7; D may be TRBD2 (5 bases). Germline loops: CDR1 SGDLS, CDR2 YYNGEE. There are 14 residues in the CDR3. Trimming took off 2 bases at V and 1 base at J, with 10 bases between the two ends. The CDR3 coding sequence is TGTGCCAGCAGCGTTGATGAGGGTTCCTACGAGCAGTACTTC. Amino acids: CASSVDEGSYEQYF.